A selection of T cell receptor beta chains follows, all from one sample in a study of regulatory T cells in long-lasting Graves disease. TCRdb reprocessed the multiplex PCR reads with MiXCR, giving one entry per CDR3 protein. The sample has about 240,000 distinct CDR3 sequences, around 21% seen once. Material: peripheral blood mononuclear cells (PBMCs), obtained at new diagnosis, from a patient treated with antithyroid drugs. These receptors all come from a female donor with Graves disease. Both conserved end residues are part of each CDR3. The D gene is left open where the match is weak. Clone sizes are given selectively: once, few, many, or a class where the clone is expanded.

cdr3_nt | cdr3_aa | j_call | d_call | clone_size | v_call
TGTGCCACCAGACCGTCGGCGGAATCCTACGAGCAGTACTTC | CATRPSAESYEQYF | TRBJ2-7 | . | many | TRBV15
TGTGCCAGTAGCCGGACTAGAGGCCCTTACAATGAGCAGTTCTTC | CASSRTRGPYNEQFF | TRBJ2-1 | TRBD2 | . | TRBV19
TGTGCCAGCAACCCTAGCGGGGGACCCGCAGATACGCAGTATTTT | CASNPSGGPADTQYF | TRBJ2-3 | TRBD2 | many | TRBV27
TGTGCCAGCAGCCCCGGGGGGCCGAACTATGGCTACACCTTC | CASSPGGPNYGYTF | TRBJ1-2 | . | many | TRBV5-6
TGTGCCAGTGGAGGGGCTAGCGTGAGCGATACGCAGTATTTT | CASGGASVSDTQYF | TRBJ2-3 | . | . | TRBV19
TGTGCCAGCAGCTTAGCTGGCGGGAGGGATCCCTACGAGCAGTACTTC | CASSLAGGRDPYEQYF | TRBJ2-7 | TRBD2 | many | TRBV7-2
TGTACTAGTGTCCCAGACAGCAGCTCCTACAATGAGCAGTTCTTC | CTSVPDSSSYNEQFF | TRBJ2-1 | . | few | TRBV12-5
TGTGCCAGCAGCCCCATCGATGAGCAGTTCTTC | CASSPIDEQFF | TRBJ2-1 | . | many | TRBV7-8
TGTGCCAGCAGCGTAGGGGGGCATGGAAACACCATATATTTT | CASSVGGHGNTIYF | TRBJ1-3 | . | . | TRBV9
TGTGCCAGCAGCCTTTCCCCCCCCGAGACAGGGAAGCAGCCCCAGCATTTT | CASSLSPPETGKQPQHF | TRBJ1-5 | TRBD1 | many | TRBV12-3/TRBV12-4
TGTGCCAGCAGTTCGTCCGCCGAAGCTTTCTTT | CASSSSAEAFF | TRBJ1-1 | . | many | TRBV6-5
TGCGCCAGCAGGTCGAGCCGGGACAGGGCTTCACCCCTCCACTTT | CASRSSRDRASPLHF | TRBJ1-6 | TRBD1 | many | TRBV10-2
TGCAGTGCTACCGGGGGACTAGCGGGGGGGCGCGAGCAGTACTTC | CSATGGLAGGREQYF | TRBJ2-7 | TRBD2 | . | TRBV20-1
TGTGCCAGCAGCCAGTCGGGGGGGAACACCGGGGAGCTGTTTTTT | CASSQSGGNTGELFF | TRBJ2-2 | TRBD2 | many | TRBV7-2
TGTGCCAGCACCATCGGAGCGGGAGGCTACGAGCAGTACTTC | CASTIGAGGYEQYF | TRBJ2-7 | TRBD2 | . | TRBV11-2
TGTGCCAGCAGCCAGCGGGGGTCGAACACCGGGGAGCTGTTTTTT | CASSQRGSNTGELFF | TRBJ2-2 | TRBD2 | many | TRBV7-2
TGTGCCAGCAGGGGACAGGGGGCGCGGGACCAGCCCCAGCATTTT | CASRGQGARDQPQHF | TRBJ1-5 | TRBD1 | . | TRBV10-3
TGTGCCAGCAGTCCAAAGACAGGGTTGGGGAAGAGGGAGCTGTTTTTT | CASSPKTGLGKRELFF | TRBJ2-2 | TRBD1 | many | TRBV12-3/TRBV12-4
TGTGCCATCACGAATAGTAAAACGGGAAACACCATATATTTT | CAITNSKTGNTIYF | TRBJ1-3 | . | many | TRBV10-3
TGTGCCAGCAGGGGCCTCGACAGGAGGAACTACAATGAGCAGTTCTTC | CASRGLDRRNYNEQFF | TRBJ2-1 | . | many | TRBV6-1
TGTGCCAGCAGCTCAATGAACTATGGCTACACCTTC | CASSSMNYGYTF | TRBJ1-2 | . | few | TRBV5-6
TGTGCCAGCAGCTTAGTTTTTTTTCGCGGAGCTACGGGTGAAAAACTGTTTTTT | CASSLVFFRGATGEKLFF | TRBJ1-4 | . | few | TRBV11-2
TGCGCCAGCAGTGAGGCCCAATATGGCGAGCAGTACTTC | CASSEAQYGEQYF | TRBJ2-7 | . | many | TRBV10-1
TGTGCCAGCAGCTTGTCCGGGACTAGCGTTGTCTACAATGAGCAGTTCTTC | CASSLSGTSVVYNEQFF | TRBJ2-1 | TRBD2 | many | TRBV6-1
TGTGCCAGTACCCGGAGGGGTGGTGGGGACACCTACGAGCAGTACTTC | CASTRRGGGDTYEQYF | TRBJ2-7 | . | few | TRBV19
TGTGCCAGCAGTTTAGGGAGGGTGGGGAGGGCCGGGGGCATTCAGTACTTC | CASSLGRVGRAGGIQYF | TRBJ2-4 | TRBD2 | many | TRBV12-3/TRBV12-4
TGCAGTGCTAGAGACACACATCCATTCCTAGCGGGTGCCTCCTACGAGCAGTACTTC | CSARDTHPFLAGASYEQYF | TRBJ2-7 | TRBD2 | many | TRBV20-1
TGCGCCAGCAGTCGACCCTACAATGAGCAGTTCTTC | CASSRPYNEQFF | TRBJ2-1 | . | few | TRBV10-2
TGCAGTGCTAGAGATCTCCCAGGGGAGGGAGATACGCAGTATTTT | CSARDLPGEGDTQYF | TRBJ2-3 | . | many | TRBV20-1
TGTGCCAGCAGTGAAGCGGGACTAGCGGCCACCGGGGAGCTGTTTTTT | CASSEAGLAATGELFF | TRBJ2-2 | TRBD2 | . | TRBV2
TGTGCCAGCAGTAGGGGACAGGGGACCAAGCTTAATGAAAAACTGTTTTTT | CASSRGQGTKLNEKLFF | TRBJ1-4 | TRBD1 | . | TRBV2
TGTGCCAGCAGTTCATGGACAGGGGAGACCCAGTACTTC | CASSSWTGETQYF | TRBJ2-5 | TRBD1 | many | TRBV12-3/TRBV12-4
TGTGCCAGCAGCTGGGATGCCGGGGGTAACAGGGAGCTGTTTTTT | CASSWDAGGNRELFF | TRBJ2-2 | . | few | TRBV3-1
TGTGCCAGCTCACCACCGGGACAGGGGAATGGATCACCCCTCCACTTT | CASSPPGQGNGSPLHF | TRBJ1-6 | TRBD1 | many | TRBV18
TGTGCCAGCAGCCAAGCCGATTTGGCCAACAATGAGCAGTTCTTC | CASSQADLANNEQFF | TRBJ2-1 | . | . | TRBV3-1
TGTGCCAGCAGCCAAGATAGGTGGGGGGCCACAGATACGCAGTATTTT | CASSQDRWGATDTQYF | TRBJ2-3 | . | few | TRBV14
TGTGCCAGCAGCGTAGACCTAGCGGGGGGTCTTAACCCCAATGAGCAGTTCTTC | CASSVDLAGGLNPNEQFF | TRBJ2-1 | TRBD2 | . | TRBV9
TGCGCCAGCAGCCAACTAGCGGGGGGATACGAGCAGTACTTC | CASSQLAGGYEQYF | TRBJ2-7 | TRBD2 | many | TRBV4-1
TGTGCCAGCAGCTTGGAGGGTAGAATCGGGGAGCTGTTTTTT | CASSLEGRIGELFF | TRBJ2-2 | . | few | TRBV5-5
TGCGCCAGCAGCGCCGGACAGGGAGTAAGGACTGAAGCTTTCTTT | CASSAGQGVRTEAFF | TRBJ1-1 | TRBD1 | many | TRBV5-1
TGTGCCAGCAGCTTAGCAGGGAGCTCCTACGAGCAGTACTTC | CASSLAGSSYEQYF | TRBJ2-7 | . | many | TRBV5-1
TGTGCCAGCAGGCTTGGGCCCCCTGGGGCCAACGTCCTGACTTTC | CASRLGPPGANVLTF | TRBJ2-6 | . | . | TRBV28
TGCAGTGCTAGGGGGGCCGGGGCAGGCGGGGAAAAACTGTTTTTT | CSARGAGAGGEKLFF | TRBJ1-4 | . | . | TRBV20-1
TGTGCCAGCAGTTTAGGTAGTCGAGAGACCCAGTACTTC | CASSLGSRETQYF | TRBJ2-5 | . | . | TRBV28
TGTGCCAGTAGTCGGGGATCGGCCGCGGGGGAGCTGTTTTTT | CASSRGSAAGELFF | TRBJ2-2 | . | . | TRBV19
TGTGCCAGCGCCACTCGGGGGCGCACAGATACGCAGTATTTT | CASATRGRTDTQYF | TRBJ2-3 | . | many | TRBV12-3/TRBV12-4
TGTGCTAGTGGTTTGGACTACACTGAAGCTTTCTTT | CASGLDYTEAFF | TRBJ1-1 | . | many | TRBV12-5
TGTGCCAGTGCGGGGTTGCCCACTGAAGCTTTCTTT | CASAGLPTEAFF | TRBJ1-1 | . | . | TRBV11-3